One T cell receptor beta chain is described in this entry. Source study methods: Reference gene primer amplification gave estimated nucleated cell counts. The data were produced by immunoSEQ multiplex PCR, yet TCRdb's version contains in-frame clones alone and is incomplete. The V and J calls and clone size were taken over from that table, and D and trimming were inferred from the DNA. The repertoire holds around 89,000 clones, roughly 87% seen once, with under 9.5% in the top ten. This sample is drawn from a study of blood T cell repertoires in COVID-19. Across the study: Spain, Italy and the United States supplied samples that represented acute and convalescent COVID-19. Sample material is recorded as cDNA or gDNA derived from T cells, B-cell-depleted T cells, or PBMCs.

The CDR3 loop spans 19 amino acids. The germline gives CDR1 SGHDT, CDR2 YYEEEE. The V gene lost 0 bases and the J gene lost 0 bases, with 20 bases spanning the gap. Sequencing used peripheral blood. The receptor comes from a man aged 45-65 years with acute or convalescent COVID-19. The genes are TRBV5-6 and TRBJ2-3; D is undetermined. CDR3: CASSLEIIAGKYSTDTQYF. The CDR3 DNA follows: TGTGCCAGCAGCTTGGAGATAATAGCCGGCAAATATAGCACAGATACGCAGTATTTT.